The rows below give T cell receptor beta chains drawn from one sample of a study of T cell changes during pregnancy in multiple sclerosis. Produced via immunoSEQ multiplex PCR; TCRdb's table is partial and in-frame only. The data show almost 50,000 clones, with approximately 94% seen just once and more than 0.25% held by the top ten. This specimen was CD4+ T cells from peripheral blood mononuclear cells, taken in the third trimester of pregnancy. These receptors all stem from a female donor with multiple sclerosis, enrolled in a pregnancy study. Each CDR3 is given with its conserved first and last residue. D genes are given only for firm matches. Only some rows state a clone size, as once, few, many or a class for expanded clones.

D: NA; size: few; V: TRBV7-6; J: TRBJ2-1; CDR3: CASSLEGQGLYNEQFF; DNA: TGTGCCAGCAGCTTAGAAGGGCAGGGCCTATACAATGAGCAGTTCTTC
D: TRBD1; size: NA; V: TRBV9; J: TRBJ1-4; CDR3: CASSVGQGARKLFF; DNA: TGTGCCAGCAGCGTAGGACAGGGGGCACGAAAACTGTTTTTT
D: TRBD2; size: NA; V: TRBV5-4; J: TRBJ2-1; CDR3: CASSLRVAGGRNEQFF; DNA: TGTGCCAGCAGCTTGAGGGTAGCGGGAGGGAGGAATGAGCAGTTCTTC
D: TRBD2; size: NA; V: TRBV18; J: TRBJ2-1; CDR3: CASSPRGRGGRGLGEQFF; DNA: TGTGCCAGCTCACCGCGGGGGAGGGGCGGGAGGGGGCTGGGTGAGCAGTTCTTC
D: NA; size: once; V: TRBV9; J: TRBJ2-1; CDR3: CASSVERGPYNEQFF; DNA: TGTGCCAGCAGCGTAGAAAGAGGCCCCTACAATGAGCAGTTCTTC
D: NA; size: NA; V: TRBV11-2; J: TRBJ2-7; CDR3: CASSPIRGGEQYF; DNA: TGTGCCAGCAGCCCCATTAGAGGGGGCGAGCAGTACTTC
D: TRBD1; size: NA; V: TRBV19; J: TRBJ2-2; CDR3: CASSTPGQGAGELFF; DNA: TGTGCCAGTAGTACACCGGGACAGGGGGCCGGGGAGCTGTTTTTT
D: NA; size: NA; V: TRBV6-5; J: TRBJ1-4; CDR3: CASSYQRGAEKLFF; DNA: TGTGCCAGCAGTTACCAGCGGGGGGCTGAAAAACTGTTTTTT
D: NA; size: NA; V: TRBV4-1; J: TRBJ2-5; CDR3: CASSQDKGDTQYF; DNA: TGCGCCAGCAGCCAAGATAAAGGGGATACCCAGTACTTC
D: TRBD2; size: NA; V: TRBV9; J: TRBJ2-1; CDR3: CASSVGPWTSGSNEQFF; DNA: TGTGCCAGCAGCGTAGGACCCTGGACTAGCGGGAGTAATGAGCAGTTCTTC
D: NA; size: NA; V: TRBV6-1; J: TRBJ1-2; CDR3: CASSEYRGGGYTF; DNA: TGTGCCAGCAGTGAATACCGAGGGGGTGGCTACACCTTC
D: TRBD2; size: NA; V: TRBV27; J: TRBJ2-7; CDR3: CASSPTSGGIYEQYF; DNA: TGTGCCAGCAGCCCCACTAGCGGGGGCATCTACGAGCAGTACTTC
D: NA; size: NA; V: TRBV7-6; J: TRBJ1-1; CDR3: CASSAQVSNTEAFF; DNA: TGTGCCAGCAGCGCACAGGTGTCGAACACTGAAGCTTTCTTT
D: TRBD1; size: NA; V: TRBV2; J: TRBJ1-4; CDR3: CASSWTGLEKLFF; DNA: TGTGCCAGCAGCTGGACAGGGCTCGAAAAACTGTTTTTT
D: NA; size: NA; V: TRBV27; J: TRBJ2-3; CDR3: CASSFWSSTDTQYF; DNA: TGTGCCAGCAGTTTTTGGAGTAGCACAGATACGCAGTATTTT
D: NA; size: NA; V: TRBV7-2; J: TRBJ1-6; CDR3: CASSQQGWSNSPLHF; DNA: TGTGCCAGCAGCCAACAGGGATGGAGTAATTCACCCCTCCACTTT
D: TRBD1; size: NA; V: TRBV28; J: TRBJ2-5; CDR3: CASSLWDSYSLQETQYF; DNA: TGTGCCAGCAGTTTGTGGGACAGCTATTCACTCCAAGAGACCCAGTACTTC
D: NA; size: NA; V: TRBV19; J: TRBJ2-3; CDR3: CASSITGPSTDTQYF; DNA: TGTGCCAGTAGCATCACAGGGCCTAGCACAGATACGCAGTATTTT
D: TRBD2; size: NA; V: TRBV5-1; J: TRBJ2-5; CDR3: CASSFLAGGSQETQYF; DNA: TGCGCCAGCAGCTTTCTAGCGGGGGGATCCCAAGAGACCCAGTACTTC
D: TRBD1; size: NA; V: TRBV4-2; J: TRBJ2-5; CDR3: CASSQGQQETQYF; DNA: TGTGCCAGCAGCCAGGGACAGCAAGAGACCCAGTACTTC
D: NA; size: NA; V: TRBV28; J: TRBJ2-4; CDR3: CAGSPSTVGNIQYF; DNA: TGTGCCGGCAGCCCTTCGACAGTTGGTAACATTCAGTACTTC
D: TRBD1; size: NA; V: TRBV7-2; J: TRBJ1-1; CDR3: CASSPQGGNTEAFF; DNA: TGTGCCAGCAGCCCCCAGGGGGGTAACACTGAAGCTTTCTTT
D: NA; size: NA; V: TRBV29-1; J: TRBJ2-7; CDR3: CSVGHKDEQYF; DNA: TGCAGCGTTGGACACAAGGACGAGCAGTACTTC
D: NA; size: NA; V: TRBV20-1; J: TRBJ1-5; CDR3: CSAGGRRPQHF; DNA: TGCAGTGCCGGCGGGCGTAGGCCCCAGCATTTT
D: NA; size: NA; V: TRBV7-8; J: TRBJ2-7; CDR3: CASSSQREQYF; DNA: TGTGCCAGCAGCTCGCAGCGGGAGCAGTACTTC
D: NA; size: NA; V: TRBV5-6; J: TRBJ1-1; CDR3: CASSFRGGRATEAFF; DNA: TGTGCCAGCAGCTTTCGGGGGGGAAGGGCGACTGAAGCTTTCTTT
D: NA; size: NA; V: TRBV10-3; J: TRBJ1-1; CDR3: CAISGNRDLNTEAFF; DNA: TGTGCCATCAGTGGGAACAGGGATCTGAACACTGAAGCTTTCTTT
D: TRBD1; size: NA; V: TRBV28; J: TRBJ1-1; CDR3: CASRARDREAFF; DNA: TGTGCCAGCAGGGCTCGGGACAGGGAAGCTTTCTTT
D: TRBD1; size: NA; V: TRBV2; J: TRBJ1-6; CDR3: CASGRQGYNSPLHF; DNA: TGTGCCAGCGGTAGACAGGGCTATAATTCACCCCTCCACTTT
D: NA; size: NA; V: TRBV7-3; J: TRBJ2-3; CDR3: CASSLTGGLLADTQYF; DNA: TGTGCCAGCAGCTTAACGGGGGGGCTTCTGGCAGATACGCAGTATTTT
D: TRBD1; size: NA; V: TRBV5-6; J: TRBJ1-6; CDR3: CASRRDSSPLHF; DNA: TGTGCCAGCAGGAGGGACAGCTCACCCCTCCACTTT
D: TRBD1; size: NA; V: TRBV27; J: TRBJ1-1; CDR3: CASSFYGTGGASTEAFF; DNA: TGTGCCAGCAGTTTTTACGGGACAGGGGGCGCCAGCACTGAAGCTTTCTTT
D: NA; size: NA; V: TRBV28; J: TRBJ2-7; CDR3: CASSLPPGTPRREQYF; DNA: TGTGCCAGCAGTCTGCCCCCCGGGACTCCTAGGCGGGAGCAGTACTTC
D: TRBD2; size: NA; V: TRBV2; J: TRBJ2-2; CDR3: CASSAIAGGAGPGELFF; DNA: TGTGCCAGCAGTGCAATAGCGGGAGGTGCGGGGCCCGGGGAGCTGTTTTTT
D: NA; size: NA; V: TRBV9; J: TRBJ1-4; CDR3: CASSVHGRGNEKLFF; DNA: TGTGCCAGCAGCGTTCATGGCCGTGGTAATGAAAAACTGTTTTTT
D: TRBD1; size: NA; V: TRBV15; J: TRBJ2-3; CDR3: CATSRAGTGYDTQYF; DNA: TGTGCCACCAGCAGAGCTGGGACAGGGTATGATACGCAGTATTTT
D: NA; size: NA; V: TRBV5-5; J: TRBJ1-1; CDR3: CASSLFPGVGTEAFF; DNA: TGTGCCAGCAGCTTGTTTCCAGGGGTGGGCACTGAAGCTTTCTTT
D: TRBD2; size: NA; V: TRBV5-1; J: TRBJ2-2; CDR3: CASSSTLAAGELFF; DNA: TGCGCCAGCAGCTCCACCCTAGCGGCCGGGGAGCTGTTTTTT
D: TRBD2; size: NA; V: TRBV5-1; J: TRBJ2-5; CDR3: CASSTGGQGQETQYF; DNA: TGCGCCAGCAGCACGGGGGGGCAGGGCCAAGAGACCCAGTACTTC
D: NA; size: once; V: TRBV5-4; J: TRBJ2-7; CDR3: CASSSYSNARGGVYEQYF; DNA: TGTGCCAGCAGCTCCTACTCTAACGCTAGGGGGGGAGTCTACGAGCAGTACTTC
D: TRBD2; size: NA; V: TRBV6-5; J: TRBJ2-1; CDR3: CASTGRGGNEQFF; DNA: TGTGCCAGCACCGGGAGGGGGGGGAATGAGCAGTTCTTC
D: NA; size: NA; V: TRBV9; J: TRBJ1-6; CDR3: CASSVEQGSPLHF; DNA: TGTGCCAGCAGCGTAGAGCAGGGCTCACCCCTCCACTTT
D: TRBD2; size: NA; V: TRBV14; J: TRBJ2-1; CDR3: CASSQNLLAIRYNEQFF; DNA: TGTGCCAGCAGCCAAAACTTACTAGCGATAAGATACAATGAGCAGTTCTTC
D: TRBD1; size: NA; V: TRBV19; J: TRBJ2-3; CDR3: CASSPGQARDTQYF; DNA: TGTGCCAGTAGCCCCGGACAGGCCAGGGATACGCAGTATTTT
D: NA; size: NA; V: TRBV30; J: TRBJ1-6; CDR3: CAWRLGGSTGNSPLHF; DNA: TGTGCCTGGAGACTAGGGGGTTCGACAGGTAATTCACCCCTCCACTTT
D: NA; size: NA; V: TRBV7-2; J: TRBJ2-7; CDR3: CASSFIIGQYEQYF; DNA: TGTGCCAGCAGCTTCATAATAGGACAGTACGAGCAGTACTTC
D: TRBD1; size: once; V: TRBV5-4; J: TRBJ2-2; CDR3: CASSLIDRGRGTGELFF; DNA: TGTGCCAGCAGCTTGATCGACAGGGGGCGAGGGACCGGGGAGCTGTTTTTT
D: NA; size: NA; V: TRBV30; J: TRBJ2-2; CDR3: CAWSVYPGGNTGELFF; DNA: TGTGCCTGGAGTGTATATCCGGGGGGCAACACCGGGGAGCTGTTTTTT
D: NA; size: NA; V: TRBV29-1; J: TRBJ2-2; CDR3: CSVAATGKGGELFF; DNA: TGCAGCGTTGCGGCGACGGGGAAGGGCGGGGAGCTGTTTTTT
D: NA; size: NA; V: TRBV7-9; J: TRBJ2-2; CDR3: CASQTGELFF; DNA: TGTGCCAGTCAAACCGGGGAGCTGTTTTTT
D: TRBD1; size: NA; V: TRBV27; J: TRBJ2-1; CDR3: CASRRQGSYNEQFF; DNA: TGTGCCAGCAGAAGACAGGGGTCCTACAATGAGCAGTTCTTC
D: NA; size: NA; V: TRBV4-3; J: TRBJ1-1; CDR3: CASSGQGRNTEAFF; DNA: TGCGCCAGCAGCGGGCAGGGAAGGAACACTGAAGCTTTCTTT
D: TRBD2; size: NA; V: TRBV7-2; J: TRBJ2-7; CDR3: CASSREATRYEQYF; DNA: TGTGCCAGCAGCCGGGAGGCGACTCGCTACGAGCAGTACTTC
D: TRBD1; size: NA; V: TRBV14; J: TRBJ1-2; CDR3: CASRQGTNYGYTF; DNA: TGTGCCAGTCGACAGGGAACTAACTATGGCTACACCTTC
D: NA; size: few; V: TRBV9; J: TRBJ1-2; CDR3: CASSEGLTVNYGYTF; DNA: TGTGCCAGCAGCGAAGGACTGACGGTGAACTATGGCTACACCTTC
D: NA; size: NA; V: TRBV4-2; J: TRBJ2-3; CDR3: CASSQEPLDTQYF; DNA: TGTGCCAGCAGCCAGGAGCCACTGGATACGCAGTATTTT
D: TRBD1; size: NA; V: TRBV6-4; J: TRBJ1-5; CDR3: CASREGALSNQPQHF; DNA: TGTGCCAGCAGGGAGGGGGCTTTGAGCAATCAGCCCCAGCATTTT